The T cell receptor beta chain under discussion was sequenced for a study of cytomegalovirus exposure and HLA in healthy donors. Study at large: Earlier results showed 117 million unique TCR beta sequences derived from around 170 million T cells.

CDR1 and CDR2 from the germline V gene are SGHRS and YFSETQ. Germline trimming cut 2 bases from V and 1 base from J; bases unmatched to any gene: 10. The CDR3 extends over 18 amino acids. Study findings and constraints: In a later analysis, across HLA loci, associated TCR counts were highest for DRB1, lowest for HLA-C. In an earlier analysis, most TCR beta V segments were productive about 87% or about 30% of the time.

PCR used 60 Vbeta primers and 13 Jbeta primers. How the authors handled the data: An analysis performed later counted 73 million or so unique TCR beta chains (roughly 11 million of them shared). Assay: immunoSEQ multiplex PCR; the TCRdb copy retains only in-frame clones and omits some. V and J calls and clone size are as listed in that table; D and trimming were resolved from the DNA. The table lists about 190,000 clones, roughly 77% of them singletons, with around 1.5% in the top ten. Concerning this clone: The antigen is not known.

This chain links TRBV5-1 with TRBJ1-1; the match to TRBD1 covers 11 bases. The sequencing input was PBMCs. The clonotype originates from a woman aged 45-65 years in good health and CMV-seronegative. CDR3 protein: CASSFPTRTGGGNTEAFF. The CDR3 bases are TGCGCCAGCAGCTTCCCAACTCGGACAGGGGGCGGGAACACTGAAGCTTTCTTT. The full variable domain, with the rest looked up from reference TRBV5-1 and TRBJ1-1, is KAGVTQTPRYLIKTRGQQVTLSCSPISGHRSVSWYQQTPGQGLQFLFEYFSETQRNKGNFPGRFSGRQFSNSRSEMNVSTLELGDSALYLCASSFPTRTGGGNTEAFFGQGTRLTVV.